This TCR beta chain originates from a study of neurological immune-mediated disorders (dated by TCRdb to about 2019). About the full investigation: The study compared peripheral blood TCR-beta repertoires of HTLV-I-associated myelopathy (HAM/TSP) patients, multiple sclerosis patients and healthy controls using UMI-based sequencing. Longitudinal samples, technical triplicates and paired sorted CD4+ and CD8+ T-cell subsets, alongside PBMC samples, were included among the approximately 99 TCR-beta libraries. Longitudinal HAM/TSP donors and healthy donors each had 3 time-points at intervals of about 3-45 months. The cohort was made up of about 65 subjects, consisting of 14 HAM/TSP patients, about 35 multiple sclerosis patients and 20 healthy controls. What the study reported, not specific to this receptor: No identical CDR3 amino acid sequences were shared among expanded clones across subjects, suggesting private TCR-beta repertoires in all groups. TCR clonal expansion was highest in HAM/TSP patients and lowest in MS patients, with MS patients falling below even healthy controls.

cDNA was synthesized by template-switch 5'RACE using a primer carrying a 10-nucleotide random unique molecular identifier by which each TCR transcript was tagged. Over 180 million TCR-beta sequences, covering 15-18 subjects, were produced in each sequencing run. Total RNA was extracted with the RNeasy kit. TCR-beta VDJ regions were amplified with primers for the TCR constant region and the 5'RACE anchor, using the KAPA Real-time Library Amplification kit. Sample indexes and Illumina adaptors were added in a first PCR, after which library yield was increased in a second PCR. After Ampure bead purification, the roughly 650 bp TCR product was size-selected on a 2% E-gel SizeSelection system. Before pooling, library quality was checked on a Bioanalyzer, concentration was measured with Qubit, and libraries were quantified with the Kapa Library Quantification kit. Libraries were sequenced paired-end 2 x 150 bp on an Illumina HiSeq 2500. To increase sequence diversity, roughly 23-30% phiX was spiked into each library pool. The authors processed their data as follows. The quality-filtered reads were processed with the UMI-based MiGEC pipeline, whose error correction step removed more than 80% of the raw TCR sequences. VDJ genes were aligned to IMGT germline references, and clonotypes were defined by unique CDR3 amino acid sequence plus V-J genes. Clonal expansion, Shannon diversity and CDR3 relatedness were evaluated with VDJtools (CalcPairwiseDistances, ClusterSamples), while phylogenetic trees were built in CLCbio workbench. A clone was classed as expanded if it had 8 or more unique UMIs, a cutoff based on coefficient-of-variation modelling across technical triplicates. TCRdb trimmed the raw reads at Q25, called clones with MiXCR and kept productive beta chains. Each record represents a unique CDR3 protein, reported with the most common genes and DNA among its rows. These V and J calls rely on TCRdb rather than the paper's analysis. This sample has tens of thousands of distinct CDR3 sequences in its table, and about an eighth of those were observed once. Of the sample, 7.5% to 9.5% is held by the ten largest clones.

In the paper's terms, the time point label means: longitudinal time-point 3. Libraries from unsorted PBMCs were made from 2 million PBMCs kept in RNAlater at -80 degrees C until RNA extraction. Peripheral blood was subjected to Ficoll-Hypaque density gradient centrifugation to isolate PBMCs, which were then cryopreserved in liquid nitrogen. Reading from cysteine to phenylalanine, the CDR3 counts 14 amino acids. Just the 42-base CDR3 DNA is kept, in frame starting at base 1. Looking up the germline V gene yields CDR1 SNHLY and CDR2 FYNNEI. The germline ends are 11 bases apart after V is trimmed by 3 bases and J by 6 bases. This clonotype was detected ten times or more. No antigen is known for it. No much larger clonotype is one base removed from it; base qualities were not supplied.

The source material was PBMCs. This sequence uses TRBV2 and TRBJ2-2; TRBD1 is perhaps the D gene, given 7 matching bases. The sequence came from a male donor with HTLV-1-associated myelopathy (HAM/TSP). For the CDR3, the sequence is CASSDGRGAGELFF. The bases are TGTGCCAGCAGTGACGGCAGGGGGGCCGGGGAGCTGTTTTTT.